This T cell receptor (beta chain) is from a study of blood T cell repertoires in COVID-19. The CDR3 is 15 amino acids. Trimming at V came to 5 bases and at J to 3 bases, leaving 6 bases not matched to a gene. Germline CDR1 and CDR2: MNHEY and SVGAGI. Some clones are missing from TCRdb's copy, which holds only in-frame ones; the method was immunoSEQ multiplex PCR. Of 50,000 or so clones in the sample, roughly 80% are singletons; the top ten hold over 4%. Sequences were obtained from peripheral blood. This chain joins TRBV6-5 and TRBJ1-5; 8 bases line up with TRBD1. The clonotype comes from a woman aged 55-69 years with acute or convalescent COVID-19. The CDR3 region has the DNA TGTGCCAGCAGTCGTGGGACAGGCTACAATCAGCCCCAGCATTTT. This sequence encodes CASSRGTGYNQPQHF.